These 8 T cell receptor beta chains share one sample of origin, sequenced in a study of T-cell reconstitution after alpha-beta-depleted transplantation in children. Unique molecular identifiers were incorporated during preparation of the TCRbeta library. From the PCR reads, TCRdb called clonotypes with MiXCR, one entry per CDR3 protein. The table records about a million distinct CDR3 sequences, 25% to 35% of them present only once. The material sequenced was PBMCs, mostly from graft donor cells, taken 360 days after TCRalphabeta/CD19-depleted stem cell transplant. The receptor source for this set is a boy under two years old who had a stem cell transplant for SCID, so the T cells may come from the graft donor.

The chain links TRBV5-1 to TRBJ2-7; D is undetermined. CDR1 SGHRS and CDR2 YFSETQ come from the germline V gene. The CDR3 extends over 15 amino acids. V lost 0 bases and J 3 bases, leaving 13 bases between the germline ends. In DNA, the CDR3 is TGCGCCAGCAGCTTGGACTCGGCAATGGGCTACGAGCAGTACTTC. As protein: CASSLDSAMGYEQYF.

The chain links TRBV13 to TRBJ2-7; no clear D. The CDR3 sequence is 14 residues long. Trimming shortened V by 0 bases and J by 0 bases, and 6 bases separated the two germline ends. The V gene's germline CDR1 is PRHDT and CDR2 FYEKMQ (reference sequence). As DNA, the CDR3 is TGTGCCAGCAGCTTAGGGGTGACCTCCTACGAGCAGTACTTC. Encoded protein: CASSLGVTSYEQYF.

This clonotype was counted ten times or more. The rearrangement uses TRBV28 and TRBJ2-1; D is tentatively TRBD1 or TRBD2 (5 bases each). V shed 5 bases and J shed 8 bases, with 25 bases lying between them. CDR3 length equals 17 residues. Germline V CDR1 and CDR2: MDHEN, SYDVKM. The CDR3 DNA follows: TGTGCCAGCAGTCCATCGCAGGGTAAACCGAAGAGGGATGAGCAGTTCTTC. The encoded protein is CASSPSQGKPKRDEQFF.

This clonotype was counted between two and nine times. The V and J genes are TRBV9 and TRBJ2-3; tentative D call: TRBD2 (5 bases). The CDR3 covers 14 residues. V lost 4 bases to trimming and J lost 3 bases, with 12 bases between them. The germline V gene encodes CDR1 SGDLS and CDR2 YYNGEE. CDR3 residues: CASSSEDSTDTQYF. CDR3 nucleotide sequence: TGTGCCAGCAGCTCAGAGGACTCGACAGATACGCAGTATTTT.

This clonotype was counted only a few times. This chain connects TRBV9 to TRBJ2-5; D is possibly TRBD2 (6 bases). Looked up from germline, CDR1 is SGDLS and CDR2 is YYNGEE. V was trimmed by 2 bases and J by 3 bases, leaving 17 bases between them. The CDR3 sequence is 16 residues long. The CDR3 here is CASSVGLETAEETQYF. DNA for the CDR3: TGTGCCAGCAGCGTGGGACTCGAAACCGCCGAAGAGACCCAGTACTTC.

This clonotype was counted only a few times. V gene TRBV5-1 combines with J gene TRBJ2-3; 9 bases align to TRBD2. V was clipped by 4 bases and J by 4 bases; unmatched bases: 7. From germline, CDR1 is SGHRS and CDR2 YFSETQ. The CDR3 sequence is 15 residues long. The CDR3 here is CASSGGTSRADTQYF. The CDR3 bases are TGCGCCAGCAGCGGGGGGACTAGCAGGGCAGATACGCAGTATTTT.

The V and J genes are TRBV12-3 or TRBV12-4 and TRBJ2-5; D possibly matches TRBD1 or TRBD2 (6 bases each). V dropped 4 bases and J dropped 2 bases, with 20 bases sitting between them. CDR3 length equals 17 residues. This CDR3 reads CASSSARGGADQETQYF. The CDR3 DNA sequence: TGTGCCAGCAGTTCCGCCAGGGGAGGAGCGGATCAAGAGACCCAGTACTTC.

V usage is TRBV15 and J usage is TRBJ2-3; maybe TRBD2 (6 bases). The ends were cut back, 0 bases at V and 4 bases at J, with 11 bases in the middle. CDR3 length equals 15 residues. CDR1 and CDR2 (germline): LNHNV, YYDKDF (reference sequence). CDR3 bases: TGTGCCACCAGCAGAGATCAAGGAGGGCCAGATACGCAGTATTTT. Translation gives CATSRDQGGPDTQYF.